This T cell receptor (beta chain) was recorded in a study of tumor-infiltrating lymphocytes in primary liver carcinoma. Study-wide background: Aged between 30 and 69 years, the patients were men and women. Tumors were stage T1-T3 N0M0, 4.2 to 10 cm across.

The roughly 19-32 mg bulk tissue piece was not sorted before simultaneous RNA and DNA extraction. Notes on this clonotype: A single base separates this from a much larger clone, so it may be a read error.

Synthesis of TCR beta cDNA was carried out from about 0.55 ug total RNA with a constant-region primer. Employing slightly modified ARM-PCR, three nested multiplex PCR rounds were run, and these gave rise to the TCR beta libraries. The study ran its first two PCR rounds for around 10 cycles each, using TRBV1-TRBV30 forward primers and a C-beta reverse primer. Via MiXCR, TCRdb re-called the multiplex PCR reads, giving one row per CDR3 protein. In the table there are under 50,000 distinct CDR3 sequences, about two thirds of which are singletons. CDR1 is SEHNR, CDR2 FQNEAQ, per germline (reference sequence). This CDR3 region has 12 residues.

The sample was liver tumor tissue from sampling region 5. Subset defined: tumor region T5, tumor centre. The sequence came from a middle-aged man with primary liver carcinoma and hepatitis B virus infection. The chain has TRBV7-9 and TRBJ2-1, with D unresolved. The CDR3 region is CTSSLGRIEQFF. CDR3 DNA sequence: TGTACCAGCAGCTTAGGCCGGATTGAGCAGTTCTTC.